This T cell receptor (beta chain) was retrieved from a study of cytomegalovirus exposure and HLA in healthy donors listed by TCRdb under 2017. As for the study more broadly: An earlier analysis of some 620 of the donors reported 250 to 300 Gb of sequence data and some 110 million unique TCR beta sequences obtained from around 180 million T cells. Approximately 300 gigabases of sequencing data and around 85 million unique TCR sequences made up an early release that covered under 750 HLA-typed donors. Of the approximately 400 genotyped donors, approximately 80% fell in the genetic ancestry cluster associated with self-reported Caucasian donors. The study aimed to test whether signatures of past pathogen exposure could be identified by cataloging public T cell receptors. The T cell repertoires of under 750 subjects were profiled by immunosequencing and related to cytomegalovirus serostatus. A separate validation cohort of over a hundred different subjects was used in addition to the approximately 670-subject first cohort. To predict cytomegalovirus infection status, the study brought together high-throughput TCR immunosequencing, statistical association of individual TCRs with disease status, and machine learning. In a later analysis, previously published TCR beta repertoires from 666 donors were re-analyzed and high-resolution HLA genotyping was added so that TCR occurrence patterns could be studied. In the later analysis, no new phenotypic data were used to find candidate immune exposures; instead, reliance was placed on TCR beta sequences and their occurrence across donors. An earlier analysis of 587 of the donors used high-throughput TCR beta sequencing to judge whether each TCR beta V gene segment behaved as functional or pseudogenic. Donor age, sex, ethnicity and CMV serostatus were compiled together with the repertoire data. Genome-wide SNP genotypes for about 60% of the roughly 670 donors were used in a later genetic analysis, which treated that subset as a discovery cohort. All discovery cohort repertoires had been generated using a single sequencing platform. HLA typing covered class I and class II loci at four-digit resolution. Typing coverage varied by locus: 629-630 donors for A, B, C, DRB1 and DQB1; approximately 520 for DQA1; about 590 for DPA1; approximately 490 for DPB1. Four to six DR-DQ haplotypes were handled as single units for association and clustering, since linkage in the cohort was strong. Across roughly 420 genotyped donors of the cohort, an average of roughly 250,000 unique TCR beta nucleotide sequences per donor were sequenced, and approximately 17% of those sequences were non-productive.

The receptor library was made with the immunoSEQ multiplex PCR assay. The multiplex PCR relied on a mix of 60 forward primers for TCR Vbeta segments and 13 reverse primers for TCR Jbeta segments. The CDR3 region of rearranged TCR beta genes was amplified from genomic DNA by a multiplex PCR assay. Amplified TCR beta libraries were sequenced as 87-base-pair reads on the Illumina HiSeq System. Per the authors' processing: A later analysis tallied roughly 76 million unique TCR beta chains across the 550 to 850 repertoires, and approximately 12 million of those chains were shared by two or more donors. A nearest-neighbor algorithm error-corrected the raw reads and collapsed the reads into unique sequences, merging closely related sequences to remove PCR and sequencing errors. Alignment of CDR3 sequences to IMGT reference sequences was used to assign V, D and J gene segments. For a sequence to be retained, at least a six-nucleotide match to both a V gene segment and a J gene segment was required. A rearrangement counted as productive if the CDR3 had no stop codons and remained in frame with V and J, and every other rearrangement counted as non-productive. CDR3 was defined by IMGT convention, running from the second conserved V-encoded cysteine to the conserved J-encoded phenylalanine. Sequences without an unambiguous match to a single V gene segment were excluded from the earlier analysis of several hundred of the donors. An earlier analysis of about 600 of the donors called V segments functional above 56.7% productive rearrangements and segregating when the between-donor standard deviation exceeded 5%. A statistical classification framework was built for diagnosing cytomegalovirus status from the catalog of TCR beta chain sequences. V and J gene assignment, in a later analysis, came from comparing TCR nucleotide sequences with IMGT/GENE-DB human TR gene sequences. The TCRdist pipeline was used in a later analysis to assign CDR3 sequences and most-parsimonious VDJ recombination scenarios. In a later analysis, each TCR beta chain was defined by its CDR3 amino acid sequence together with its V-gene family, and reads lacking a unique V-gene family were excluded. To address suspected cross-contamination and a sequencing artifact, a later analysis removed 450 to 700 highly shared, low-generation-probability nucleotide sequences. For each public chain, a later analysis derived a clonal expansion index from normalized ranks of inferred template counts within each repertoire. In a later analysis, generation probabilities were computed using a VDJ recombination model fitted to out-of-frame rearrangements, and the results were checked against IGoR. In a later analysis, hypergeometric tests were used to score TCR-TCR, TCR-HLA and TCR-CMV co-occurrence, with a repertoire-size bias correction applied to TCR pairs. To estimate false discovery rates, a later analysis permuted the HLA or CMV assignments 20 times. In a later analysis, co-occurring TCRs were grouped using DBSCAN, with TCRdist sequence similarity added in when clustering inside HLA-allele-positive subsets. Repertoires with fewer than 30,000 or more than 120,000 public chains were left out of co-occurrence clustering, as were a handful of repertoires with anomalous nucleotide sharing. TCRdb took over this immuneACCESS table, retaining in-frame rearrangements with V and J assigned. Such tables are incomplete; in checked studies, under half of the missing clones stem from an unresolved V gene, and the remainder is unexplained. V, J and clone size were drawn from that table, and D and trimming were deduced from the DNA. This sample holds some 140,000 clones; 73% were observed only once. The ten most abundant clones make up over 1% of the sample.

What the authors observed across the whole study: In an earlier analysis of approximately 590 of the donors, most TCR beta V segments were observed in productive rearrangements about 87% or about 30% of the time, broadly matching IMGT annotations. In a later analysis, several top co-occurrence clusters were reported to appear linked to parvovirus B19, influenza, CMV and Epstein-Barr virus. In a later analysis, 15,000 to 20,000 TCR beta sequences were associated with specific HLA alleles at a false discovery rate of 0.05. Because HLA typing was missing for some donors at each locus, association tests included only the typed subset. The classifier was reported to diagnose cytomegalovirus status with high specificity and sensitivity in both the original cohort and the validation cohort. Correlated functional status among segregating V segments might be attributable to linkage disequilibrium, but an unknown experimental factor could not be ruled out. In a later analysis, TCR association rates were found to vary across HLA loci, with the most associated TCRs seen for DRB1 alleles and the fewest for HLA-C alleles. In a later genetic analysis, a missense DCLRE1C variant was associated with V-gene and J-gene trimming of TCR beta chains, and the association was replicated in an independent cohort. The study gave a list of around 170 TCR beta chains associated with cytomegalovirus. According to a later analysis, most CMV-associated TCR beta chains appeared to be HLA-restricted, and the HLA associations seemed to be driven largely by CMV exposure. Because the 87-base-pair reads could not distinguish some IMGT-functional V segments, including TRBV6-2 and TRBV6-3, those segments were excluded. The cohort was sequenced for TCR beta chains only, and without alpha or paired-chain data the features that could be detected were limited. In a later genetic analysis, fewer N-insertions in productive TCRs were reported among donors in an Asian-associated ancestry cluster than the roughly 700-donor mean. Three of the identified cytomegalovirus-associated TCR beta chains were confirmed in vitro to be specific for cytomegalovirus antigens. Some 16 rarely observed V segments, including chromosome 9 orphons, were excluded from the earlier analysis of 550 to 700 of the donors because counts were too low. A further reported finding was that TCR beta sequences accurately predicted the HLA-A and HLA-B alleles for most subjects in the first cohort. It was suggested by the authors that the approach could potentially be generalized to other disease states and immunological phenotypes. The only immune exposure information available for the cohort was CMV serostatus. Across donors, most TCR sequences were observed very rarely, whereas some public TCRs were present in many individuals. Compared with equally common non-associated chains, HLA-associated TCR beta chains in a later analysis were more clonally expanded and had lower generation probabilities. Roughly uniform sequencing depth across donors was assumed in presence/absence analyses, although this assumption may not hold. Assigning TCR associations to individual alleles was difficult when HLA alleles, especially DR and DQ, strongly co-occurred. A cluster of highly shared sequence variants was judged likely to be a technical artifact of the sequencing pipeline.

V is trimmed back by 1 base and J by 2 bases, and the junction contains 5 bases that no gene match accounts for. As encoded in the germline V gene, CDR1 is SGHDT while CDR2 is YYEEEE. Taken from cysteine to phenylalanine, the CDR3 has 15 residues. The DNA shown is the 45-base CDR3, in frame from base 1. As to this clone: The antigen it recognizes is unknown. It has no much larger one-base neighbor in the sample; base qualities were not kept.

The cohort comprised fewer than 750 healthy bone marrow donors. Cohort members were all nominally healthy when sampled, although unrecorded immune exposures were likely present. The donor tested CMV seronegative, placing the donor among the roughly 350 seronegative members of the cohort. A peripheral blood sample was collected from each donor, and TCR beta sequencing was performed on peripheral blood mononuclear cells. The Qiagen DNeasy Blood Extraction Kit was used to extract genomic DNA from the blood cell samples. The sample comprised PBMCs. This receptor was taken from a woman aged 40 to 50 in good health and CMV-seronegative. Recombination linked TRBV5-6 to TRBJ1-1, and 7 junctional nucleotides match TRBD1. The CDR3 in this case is CASSLFGTANTEAFF. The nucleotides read TGTGCCAGCAGCTTGTTTGGGACAGCTAACACTGAAGCTTTCTTT.